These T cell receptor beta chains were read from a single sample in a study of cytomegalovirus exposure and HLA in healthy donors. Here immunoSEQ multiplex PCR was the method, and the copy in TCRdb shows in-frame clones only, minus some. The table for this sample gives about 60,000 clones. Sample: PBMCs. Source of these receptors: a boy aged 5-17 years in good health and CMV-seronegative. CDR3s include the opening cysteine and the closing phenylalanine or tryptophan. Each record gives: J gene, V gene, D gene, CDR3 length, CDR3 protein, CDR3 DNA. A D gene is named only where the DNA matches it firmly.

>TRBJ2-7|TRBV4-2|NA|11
CASSQDSEQYF
TGTGCCAGCAGCCAAGATTCTGAGCAGTACTTC
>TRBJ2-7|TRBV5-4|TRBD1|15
CASSSMTGGDYEQYF
TGTGCCAGCAGCTCCATGACAGGGGGCGACTACGAGCAGTACTTC
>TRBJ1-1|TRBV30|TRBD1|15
CAWNDKQGGGTEAFF
TGTGCCTGGAATGATAAACAGGGGGGTGGAACTGAAGCTTTCTTT
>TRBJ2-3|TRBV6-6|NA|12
CASREGLDTQYF
TGTGCCAGCAGGGAGGGTTTGGATACGCAGTATTTT
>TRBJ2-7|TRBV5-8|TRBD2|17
CASLETALAGASYEQYF
TGTGCCAGCCTCGAGACCGCCCTAGCGGGGGCCTCCTACGAGCAGTACTTC
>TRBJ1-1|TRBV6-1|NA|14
CASSEWGVNTEAFF
TGTGCCAGCAGTGAATGGGGCGTGAACACTGAAGCTTTCTTT
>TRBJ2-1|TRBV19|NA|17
CASSIFIGQSSYNEQFF
TGTGCCAGTAGTATTTTTATCGGACAAAGCTCCTACAATGAGCAGTTCTTC
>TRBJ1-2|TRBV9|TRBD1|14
CASSLRDGGGGYTF
TGTGCCAGCAGCCTCCGGGACGGAGGGGGCGGCTACACCTTC
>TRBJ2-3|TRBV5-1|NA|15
CASSGGTLSTDTQYF
TGCGCCAGCAGCGGCGGGACGCTTAGCACAGATACGCAGTATTTT
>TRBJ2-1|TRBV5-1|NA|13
CASRRTGVGEQFF
TGCGCCAGCCGCCGGACGGGGGTTGGGGAGCAGTTCTTC
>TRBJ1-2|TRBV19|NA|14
CASSMEGSNYGYTF
TGTGCCAGTAGTATGGAGGGGTCTAACTATGGCTACACCTTC
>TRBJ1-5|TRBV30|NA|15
CAWRGNSGANQPQHF
TGTGCCTGGAGGGGAAACAGTGGGGCCAATCAGCCCCAGCATTTT
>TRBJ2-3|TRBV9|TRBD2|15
CASSPLLAGVDTQYF
TGTGCCAGCAGCCCTTTACTAGCGGGAGTGGATACGCAGTATTTT
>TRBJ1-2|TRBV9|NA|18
CASSVAKVGRPEDYGYTF
TGTGCCAGCAGCGTAGCTAAAGTGGGCAGGCCAGAAGACTATGGCTACACCTTC
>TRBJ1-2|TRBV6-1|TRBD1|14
CASSQGQAPYGYTF
TGTGCCAGCAGCCAGGGACAGGCTCCCTATGGCTACACCTTC
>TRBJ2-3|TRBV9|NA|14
CASSGFGGTDTQYF
TGTGCCAGCAGCGGGTTTGGAGGCACAGATACGCAGTATTTT
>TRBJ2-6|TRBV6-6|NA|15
CASSKGLSGANVLTF
TGTGCCAGCAGCAAGGGGCTCTCTGGGGCCAACGTCCTGACTTTC
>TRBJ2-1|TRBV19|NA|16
CASSIEAGAWGNEQFF
TGTGCCAGTAGTATAGAGGCGGGGGCCTGGGGCAATGAGCAGTTCTTC
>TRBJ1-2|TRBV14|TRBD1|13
CASSLRTGQSYTF
TGTGCCAGCAGCCTCAGGACAGGGCAAAGCTACACCTTC
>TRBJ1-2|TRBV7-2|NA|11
CASSVTGGYTF
TGTGCCAGCAGCGTGACAGGTGGCTACACCTTC
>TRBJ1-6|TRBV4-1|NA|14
CASSPQGSNSPLHF
TGCGCCAGCAGCCCTCAGGGGAGTAATTCACCCCTCCACTTT
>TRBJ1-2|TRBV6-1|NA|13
CASSAWGGWGYTF
TGTGCCAGCAGTGCCTGGGGGGGTTGGGGCTACACCTTC
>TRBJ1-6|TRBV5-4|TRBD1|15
CASSLASGGTSPLHF
TGTGCCAGCAGCTTGGCCTCAGGGGGCACATCACCCCTCCACTTT
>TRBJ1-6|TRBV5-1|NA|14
CASSLEVGYSPLHF
TGCGCCAGCAGCTTAGAGGTTGGTTATTCACCCCTCCACTTT
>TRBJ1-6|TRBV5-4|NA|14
CASSLGADNSPLHF
TGTGCCAGCAGCTTGGGGGCAGATAATTCACCCCTCCACTTT
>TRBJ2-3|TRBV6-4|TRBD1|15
CASREQGSSTDTQYF
TGTGCCAGCAGGGAACAGGGGTCCAGCACAGATACGCAGTATTTT
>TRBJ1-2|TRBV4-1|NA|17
CASSQDLGGAYSYGYTF
TGCGCCAGCAGCCAAGATCTGGGAGGCGCTTACTCCTATGGCTACACCTTC
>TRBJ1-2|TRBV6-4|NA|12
CASAPRGCGYTF
TGTGCCAGCGCGCCCCGGGGTTGTGGCTACACCTTC